These T cell receptor beta chains were read from a single sample in a study of T-cell memory formation after mild COVID-19. TCRdb re-called the 5' RACE reads through MiXCR, storing one row per CDR3 protein. The sample consists of about 180,000 distinct CDR3 sequences, about a fifth of them appearing once. The sample comprised PBMCs or a T cell subset sorted from them (not recorded which). The source is a man aged 18 to 30 who had mild COVID-19 (a few samples of this study predate the infection). Cell type and time point are not known. CDR3s include the opening cysteine and the closing phenylalanine or tryptophan. The D gene is left open where the match is weak. Clone size is given for some rows only: seen once, a few or many times, or a class if the clone is expanded.

many | - | TRBJ2-1 | TRBV20-1 | CSARGTGHHSYNEQFF | TGCAGTGCTAGAGGCACAGGGCACCACTCCTACAATGAGCAGTTCTTC
few | TRBD1 | TRBJ2-4 | TRBV5-1 | CASSKDRGTSQNIQYF | TGCGCCAGCAGCAAGGACAGGGGAACTAGCCAAAACATTCAGTACTTC
- | - | TRBJ2-4 | TRBV20-1 | CSAPPGAAKNIQYF | TGCAGTGCTCCCCCAGGGGCAGCCAAAAACATTCAGTACTTC
few | TRBD1 | TRBJ2-7 | TRBV30 | CAWSSGQGMAEQYF | TGTGCCTGGAGTTCGGGACAGGGGATGGCCGAGCAGTACTTC
few | TRBD2 | TRBJ2-3 | TRBV7-2 | CASSLWAGGSDTQYF | TGTGCCAGCAGCTTATGGGCGGGGGGTTCAGATACGCAGTATTTT
- | - | TRBJ1-3 | TRBV20-1 | CSAQRRSSGNTIYF | TGCAGTGCTCAGAGGCGAAGCTCTGGAAACACCATATATTTT
- | TRBD1 | TRBJ2-3 | TRBV7-9 | CASSRRDRGTDTQYF | TGTGCCAGCAGCCGCCGGGACAGGGGCACAGATACGCAGTATTTT
- | TRBD2 | TRBJ2-3 | TRBV4-2 | CASSQEETSGGVRDTQYF | TGTGCCAGCAGCCAAGAAGAGACTAGCGGGGGGGTTAGAGATACGCAGTATTTT
- | - | TRBJ2-3 | TRBV5-1 | CASREGPQGTDTQYF | TGCGCCAGCAGGGAAGGGCCCCAAGGGACAGATACGCAGTATTTT
- | TRBD1 | TRBJ1-2 | TRBV9 | CASSEGQGAHGYTF | TGTGCCAGCAGCGAGGGGCAGGGGGCTCATGGCTACACCTTC
few | TRBD2 | TRBJ2-7 | TRBV7-2 | CASSLVPAGRGEQYF | TGTGCCAGCAGCTTAGTCCCAGCGGGGCGTGGCGAGCAGTACTTC
- | TRBD1 | TRBJ1-4 | TRBV28 | CASGQGADEKLFF | TGTGCCAGCGGACAGGGGGCGGATGAAAAACTGTTTTTT
many | TRBD1 | TRBJ1-6 | TRBV6-5 | CASSYRDRTNSPLHF | TGTGCCAGCAGTTACCGGGACAGGACGAATTCACCCCTCCACTTT
- | TRBD1 | TRBJ2-3 | TRBV20-1 | CSAQGVQGATDTQYF | TGCAGTGCCCAGGGAGTCCAGGGGGCGACAGATACGCAGTATTTT
- | - | TRBJ2-3 | TRBV28 | CASSLSPGSTDTQYF | TGTGCCAGCAGTTTGTCGCCAGGGTCTACAGATACGCAGTATTTT
- | - | TRBJ1-4 | TRBV20-1 | CSARGVGGEKLFF | TGCAGTGCTAGGGGAGTTGGGGGTGAAAAACTGTTTTTT
few | - | TRBJ2-5 | TRBV7-2 | CASSLEQGRGQETQYF | TGTGCCAGCAGCTTAGAGCAGGGCAGGGGTCAAGAGACCCAGTACTTC
- | TRBD2 | TRBJ2-3 | TRBV10-3 | CAISKTRTSGSTDTQYF | TGTGCCATCAGTAAGACGAGGACTAGCGGGAGCACAGATACGCAGTATTTT
- | - | TRBJ2-1 | TRBV5-1 | CASSPNEGVYNEQFF | TGCGCCAGCAGCCCGAATGAGGGGGTTTACAATGAGCAGTTCTTC
many | - | TRBJ1-2 | TRBV12-3/TRBV12-4 | CASSRTGEGYGYTF | TGTGCCAGCAGTCGAACAGGAGAGGGCTATGGCTACACCTTC
few | - | TRBJ1-5 | TRBV5-1 | CASSPDSRNQPQHF | TGCGCCAGCAGTCCCGACAGCAGAAATCAGCCCCAGCATTTT